Listed below are T cell receptor beta chains from one sample, sequenced in a study of T cell responses to AZD1222 COVID-19 vaccine. Using immunoSEQ multiplex PCR, the repertoire was profiled, and TCRdb retains in-frame clones only, with some absent. The data contain about 53,000 clones, roughly 84% of them singletons. The material sequenced was peripheral blood, taken on day 0 of AZD1222 vaccination. These receptors were taken from an adult in good health. CDR3s include the opening cysteine and the closing phenylalanine or tryptophan. The D gene is left open where the match is weak. Part of the rows lack a size; the others show once, few, many or a class for expanded clones.

J gene: TRBJ2-3; D gene: TRBD2; clone size: few; V gene: TRBV18; CDR3 protein: CASSPGLATPLTDTQYF; CDR3 DNA: TGTGCCAGCTCACCCGGACTAGCTACTCCACTCACAGATACGCAGTATTTT
J gene: TRBJ2-3; D gene: .; clone size: .; V gene: TRBV11-3; CDR3 protein: CASSRGTGADTQYF; CDR3 DNA: TGTGCCAGCAGCCGTGGGACGGGGGCAGATACGCAGTATTTT
J gene: TRBJ1-1; D gene: .; clone size: few; V gene: TRBV19; CDR3 protein: CASNQYRNTEAFF; CDR3 DNA: TGTGCCAGTAATCAATACCGGAACACTGAAGCTTTCTTT
J gene: TRBJ2-7; D gene: .; clone size: .; V gene: TRBV4-1; CDR3 protein: CASSQVSGKSYEQYF; CDR3 DNA: TGCGCCAGCAGCCAAGTGTCCGGGAAATCCTACGAGCAGTACTTC
J gene: TRBJ2-5; D gene: .; clone size: .; V gene: TRBV25-1; CDR3 protein: CASKKRAQETQYF; CDR3 DNA: TGTGCCAGCAAAAAGAGGGCACAAGAGACCCAGTACTTC
J gene: TRBJ2-1; D gene: TRBD2; clone size: .; V gene: TRBV15; CDR3 protein: CATSGDSGRPQEQFF; CDR3 DNA: TGTGCCACCAGCGGAGATAGCGGGAGGCCTCAGGAGCAGTTCTTC
J gene: TRBJ1-1; D gene: TRBD1; clone size: .; V gene: TRBV19; CDR3 protein: CASSPQGVGDTEAFF; CDR3 DNA: TGTGCCAGTAGCCCTCAGGGGGTAGGGGACACTGAAGCTTTCTTT
J gene: TRBJ1-1; D gene: .; clone size: .; V gene: TRBV30; CDR3 protein: CAWSAGTGDVMAFF; CDR3 DNA: TGTGCCTGGAGTGCGGGGACCGGCGATGTCATGGCTTTCTTT
J gene: TRBJ2-2; D gene: TRBD2; clone size: .; V gene: TRBV5-4; CDR3 protein: CASSLGLAGDAGELFF; CDR3 DNA: TGTGCCAGCAGCTTGGGCCTAGCGGGAGATGCCGGGGAGCTGTTTTTT
J gene: TRBJ1-2; D gene: .; clone size: .; V gene: TRBV5-1; CDR3 protein: CASSFGGLGRFGGYTF; CDR3 DNA: TGCGCCAGCAGCTTCGGGGGGCTAGGTCGGTTCGGAGGCTACACCTTC
J gene: TRBJ1-6; D gene: TRBD1; clone size: .; V gene: TRBV19; CDR3 protein: CASTIRAGGNSPLHF; CDR3 DNA: TGTGCCAGTACCATTCGGGCAGGGGGGAATTCACCCCTCCACTTT
J gene: TRBJ2-3; D gene: TRBD2; clone size: .; V gene: TRBV10-2; CDR3 protein: CASSIAGVGADTQYF; CDR3 DNA: TGCGCCAGCTCGATAGCGGGAGTCGGGGCAGATACGCAGTATTTT
J gene: TRBJ2-3; D gene: .; clone size: .; V gene: TRBV5-1; CDR3 protein: CASSLVSTGSSTDTQYF; CDR3 DNA: TGCGCCAGCAGCTTGGTTAGTACGGGATCTAGCACAGATACGCAGTATTTT
J gene: TRBJ1-4; D gene: TRBD1; clone size: .; V gene: TRBV14; CDR3 protein: CASSQDRGSNEKLFF; CDR3 DNA: TGTGCCAGCAGCCAAGACAGGGGGAGTAATGAAAAACTGTTTTTT
J gene: TRBJ2-3; D gene: .; clone size: once; V gene: TRBV10-1; CDR3 protein: CASSTGRGGRADTQYF; CDR3 DNA: TGCGCCAGCAGTACGGGGCGCGGAGGTCGGGCAGATACGCAGTATTTT
J gene: TRBJ2-2; D gene: .; clone size: .; V gene: TRBV24-1; CDR3 protein: CATSQGGDNTGELFF; CDR3 DNA: TGTGCCACCAGTCAGGGGGGAGACAACACCGGGGAGCTGTTTTTT
J gene: TRBJ2-3; D gene: TRBD2; clone size: .; V gene: TRBV5-1; CDR3 protein: CASSRGLADTQYF; CDR3 DNA: TGCGCCAGCAGCCGAGGACTAGCGGATACGCAGTATTTT
J gene: TRBJ1-2; D gene: .; clone size: once; V gene: TRBV19; CDR3 protein: CATPAVSNYGYTF; CDR3 DNA: TGTGCCACCCCGGCAGTTTCAAACTATGGCTACACCTTC
J gene: TRBJ2-7; D gene: .; clone size: .; V gene: TRBV7-8; CDR3 protein: CASSLSVTYEQYF; CDR3 DNA: TGTGCCAGCAGCTTATCGGTTACCTACGAGCAGTACTTC
J gene: TRBJ2-3; D gene: TRBD2; clone size: .; V gene: TRBV7-9; CDR3 protein: CASSSRTSGLTDTQYF; CDR3 DNA: TGTGCCAGCAGCTCCAGGACTAGCGGACTCACAGATACGCAGTATTTT
J gene: TRBJ2-2; D gene: .; clone size: .; V gene: TRBV19; CDR3 protein: CASSIRGGTGELFF; CDR3 DNA: TGTGCCAGTAGTATTAGAGGGGGCACCGGGGAGCTGTTTTTT
J gene: TRBJ2-5; D gene: .; clone size: .; V gene: TRBV7-9; CDR3 protein: CASSLSSVKETQYF; CDR3 DNA: TGTGCCAGCAGCTTGAGCAGCGTTAAGGAGACCCAGTACTTC
J gene: TRBJ2-7; D gene: TRBD1; clone size: medium-sized; V gene: TRBV5-1; CDR3 protein: CASTAGTALPEQYF; CDR3 DNA: TGCGCCAGCACTGCCGGGACAGCTCTACCAGAGCAGTACTTC
J gene: TRBJ2-3; D gene: TRBD2; clone size: .; V gene: TRBV10-1; CDR3 protein: CASSLNPGTSGRTDTQYF; CDR3 DNA: TGCGCCAGCAGTTTGAACCCCGGGACTAGCGGACGCACAGATACGCAGTATTTT
J gene: TRBJ2-1; D gene: TRBD2; clone size: .; V gene: TRBV5-5; CDR3 protein: CASSSGLAGSWEQFF; CDR3 DNA: TGTGCCAGCAGCTCCGGACTAGCGGGGTCCTGGGAGCAGTTCTTC